This record covers a single T cell receptor beta chain. This entry is derived from a study of blood T cell repertoires in COVID-19. Study context: T cells, B-cell-depleted T cells, or PBMCs supplied cDNA or gDNA.

This CDR3 has 16 amino acids. Original handling: How many nucleated cells were present was estimated from reference gene primer amplification. Produced via immunoSEQ multiplex PCR; TCRdb's table is partial and in-frame only. Clone size and the V and J calls come from that table; the DNA yielded D and trimming. The sample shows 200,000 to 250,000 clones, more than 75% of them seen only once. This TCR came from an elderly man with acute or convalescent COVID-19. The material sequenced was peripheral blood. The chain couples TRBV21-1 to TRBJ2-7; the D call TRBD1 from the table was never checked on the DNA. TRBV21-1 counts as a pseudogene. The CDR3 loop is CASSKGRTGIVDEQYF. The CDR3 DNA reads TGTGCCAGCAGCAAAGGACGTACAGGGATAGTCGACGAGCAGTACTTC.